The present TCR beta chain was sequenced within a study of identical twins. TCRdb reanalysed the 5' RACE reads using MiXCR and keeps one entry per CDR3 protein. Here the sample spans 300,000 to 350,000 distinct CDR3 sequences, 9% to 15% being singletons. A further study also used this sample, focusing on yellow fever vaccine responses in identical twins.

The source is a woman between 18 and 30 years old in good health. Material for sequencing was CD8+ T cells sorted from blood.

The CDR3 here is CASSSTEPKAGVSYEQYF. The CDR3 DNA sequence: TGTGCCAGCAGTTCCACGGAGCCGAAAGCGGGAGTCTCTTACGAGCAGTACTTC. This chain links TRBV27 with TRBJ2-7, with 8 bases matching TRBD2. The V gene's germline CDR1 is MNHEY and CDR2 SMNVEV (reference sequence). Trimming took 4 bases from V and 4 from J; bases not matched to a gene: 18. This CDR3 spans 18 amino acids.